This TCR beta chain is drawn from a study of technical replicates of blood from several donors. Only in-frame clones appear in the TCRdb table, and some are missing; sequencing was by immunoSEQ multiplex PCR. The sample comprises 79,000 or so clones, around 90% of which are singletons, and about 0.35% rests with the top ten. V lost 3 bases, J lost 0 bases, and 15 bases lay in between. The CDR3 extends over 16 amino acids. The germline gives CDR1 GTSNPN, CDR2 SVGIG (reference sequence). This sequence originates from a human donor in good health. Source material: T cells isolated from PBMCs. The chain links TRBV30 to TRBJ1-3; D gene unclear. Here the CDR3 DNA reads TGTGCCTGGAGGAGGGAGAAACTGATCTCTGGAAACACCATATATTTT. This sequence encodes CAWRREKLISGNTIYF.